The 19 T cell receptor beta chains in this list originate from one sample, sequenced in a study of blood T cell repertoires in COVID-19. The assay was immunoSEQ multiplex PCR, and TCRdb's table has in-frame clones only and misses some. Counted here are about 240,000 clones, around nine tenths occurring once; the ten biggest clones make up 3.5% to 5%. The specimen sequenced was PBMCs or T cells enriched from blood (not recorded which). These TCRs come from a woman aged 25 to 39 who had recovered from COVID-19.

This clone was recorded only once. This rearrangement joins TRBV18 to TRBJ1-1, with D unresolved. This CDR3 has 17 amino acids. The V gene's germline CDR1 is KGHSH and CDR2 LQKENI. V lost 0 bases to trimming and J lost 3 bases, with 17 bases between them. CDR3 coding DNA: TGTGCCAGCTCACCACCGATAGGAGGGAAGAAGGACACTGAAGCTTTCTTT. Protein sequence: CASSPPIGGKKDTEAFF.

For the CDR3, the DNA is TGTGCCAGCAGCTTAGCTGACCGCGGTTTGGGCTACACCTTC. Encoded protein: CASSLADRGLGYTF. The V gene is TRBV7-9, the J gene TRBJ1-2, with unresolved D. The V gene lost 0 bases and the J gene lost 8 bases, with 13 bases spanning the gap. Germline V gene sequence: CDR1 SEHNR, CDR2 FQNEAQ (reference sequence). CDR3 length: 14 residues.

J is TRBJ2-1 and V is TRBV2, with 8 bases fitting TRBD2. Germline lookup yields CDR1 SNHLY and CDR2 FYNNEI. With 2 bases clipped from V and 2 bases from J, the junction kept 8 bases outside the gene matches. The CDR3 runs 17 residues. CDR3 region: CASSEWSGRAPYNEQFF. The DNA of the CDR3 is TGTGCCAGCAGTGAATGGTCCGGGAGGGCCCCCTACAATGAGCAGTTCTTC.

The chain carries TRBV6-5 and TRBJ1-1; D unclear. The CDR3 length is 13 residues. In germline, CDR1 is MNHEY, CDR2 SVGAGI. V was pared by 5 bases and J by 1 base, with 8 bases between. CDR3 protein: CASSLQWNTEAFF. The CDR3 DNA reads as TGTGCCAGCAGTCTGCAGTGGAACACTGAAGCTTTCTTT.

CDR3 protein: CASSFGGSGNTIYF. CDR3 in DNA: TGTGCCAGCAGCTTCGGAGGGTCTGGAAACACCATATATTTT. V is TRBV7-2 and J is TRBJ1-3; D unresolved. Deletions cut 3 bases from V and 1 base from J, with 7 bases between. Germline loops: CDR1 SGHTA, CDR2 FQGNSA. The CDR3 sequence is 14 residues long.

The CDR3 coding sequence is TGTGCCAGCCGGCAGGGAAACTCCTACAATGAGCAGTTCTTC. This sequence encodes CASRQGNSYNEQFF. J is TRBJ2-1 and V is TRBV18; tentative D call: TRBD1 (5 bases). This CDR3 contains 14 residues. Trimming left V 8 bases short and J 0 bases short, with 11 bases between. From germline, CDR1 is KGHSH and CDR2 LQKENI. Combining the CDR3 with reference TRBV18 and TRBJ2-1 gives the whole variable domain NAGVMQNPRHLVRRRGQEARLRCSPMKGHSHVYWYRQLPEEGLKFMVYLQKENIIDESGMPKERFSAEFPKEGPSILRIQQVVRGDSAAYFCASRQGNSYNEQFFGPGTRLTVL.

This clone was seen more than once but under ten times. The chain joins TRBV9 to TRBJ2-1; 8 positions agree with TRBD1. CDR1 and CDR2 from the germline V gene are SGDLS and YYNGEE. Trimming removed 3 bases from V and 2 bases from J; junction bases left unmatched: 7. This CDR3 has 16 residues. The CDR3, as DNA: TGTGCCAGCAGCGCACAGGGGGAGATTACCTACAATGAGCAGTTCTTC. Translated: CASSAQGEITYNEQFF.

The rearrangement joins TRBV27 to TRBJ1-4; D possibly corresponds to TRBD1 (5 bases). CDR1 is MNHEY, CDR2 SMNVEV, per germline (reference sequence). The germline V and J ends were trimmed by 3 bases and 7 bases, with 12 bases remaining between them. This CDR3 is built from 14 residues. CDR3 coding DNA: TGTGCCAGCAGTTTCCAGGGCTCCGGTGAAAAACTGTTTTTT. Protein sequence: CASSFQGSGEKLFF.

A few counts support this clone. The chain employs TRBV28 and TRBJ1-2; D is ambiguous. This CDR3 is built from 14 residues. CDR1 is MDHEN, CDR2 SYDVKM, per germline. V lost 5 bases and J 2 bases, leaving 12 bases between the germline ends. CDR3 DNA sequence: TGTGCCAGCAGTCAAGTCAGAAAGAACTATGGCTACACCTTC. Translation gives CASSQVRKNYGYTF.

V and J are TRBV2 and TRBJ2-7; 10 bases agree with TRBD1. With 4 bases clipped from V and 2 bases from J, the junction kept 5 bases outside the gene matches. Germline CDR1 is SNHLY and CDR2 is FYNNEI. This CDR3 has 15 amino acids. CDR3 amino acids: CASSGWTGGTYEQYF. The CDR3 bases are TGTGCCAGCAGTGGATGGACAGGGGGGACCTACGAGCAGTACTTC.

This chain joins TRBV7-2 and TRBJ1-6; 7 bases are a match to TRBD1. In germline, CDR1 is SGHTA, CDR2 FQGNSA. The V segment lost 5 bases and the J segment 5 bases; nucleotides outside the gene matches: 12. This CDR3 comprises 17 residues. CDR3 nucleotide sequence: TGTGCCAGCAGCCCACATATTACAGGGGTGGATAATTCACCCCTCCACTTT. It is translated as CASSPHITGVDNSPLHF. The variable domain in full, completed from reference TRBV7-2 and TRBJ1-6, reads GAGVSQSPSNKVTEKGKDVELRCDPISGHTALYWYRQSLGQGLEFLIYFQGNSAPDKSGLPSDRFSAERTGGSVSTLTIQRTQQEDSAVYLCASSPHITGVDNSPLHFGNGTRLTVT.

The chain couples TRBV30 to TRBJ1-1, with TRBD1 matching 8 bases. The germline gives CDR1 GTSNPN, CDR2 SVGIG (reference sequence). The CDR3 is 12 residues long. Trimming cost V 3 bases and J 4 bases; bases outside gene matches: 1. This chain's CDR3 is CAWSTGGTEAFF. The CDR3 DNA is TGTGCCTGGAGCACAGGGGGCACTGAAGCTTTCTTT.

The genes are TRBV28 and TRBJ1-2, with 9 bases matching TRBD1. The V gene end was trimmed by 4 bases and the J gene end by 4 bases; junction bases not matched to a gene: 10. The CDR3 consists of 16 residues. Per the germline V gene, CDR1 is MDHEN and CDR2 is SYDVKM. CDR3 bases: TGTGCCAGCAGTTCCACAGGACAGGGGAGAATCTATGGCTACACCTTC. The encoded protein is CASSSTGQGRIYGYTF.

The chain couples TRBV7-8 to TRBJ2-1, with 13 bases aligning to TRBD2. This CDR3 spans 17 amino acids. J gave up 7 bases and V 5 bases, and 11 bases lay outside the gene matches. CDR1 and CDR2 from the germline V gene are SGHVS and FQNEAQ. CDR3 sequence reads: CASSPSLGLAGENEQFF. The CDR3 DNA is TGTGCCAGCAGCCCTAGCCTTGGACTAGCGGGAGAGAATGAGCAGTTCTTC.

The rearrangement joins TRBV28 to TRBJ1-2; weak D call: TRBD1 (5 bases). Per the germline V gene, CDR1 is MDHEN and CDR2 is SYDVKM. The ends were cut back, 2 bases at V and 4 bases at J, with 14 bases in the middle. CDR3 length: 15 residues. The CDR3: CASSLAQGVRYGYTF. DNA for the CDR3: TGTGCCAGCAGTTTAGCTCAGGGTGTCCGCTATGGCTACACCTTC.

The chain has TRBV9 and TRBJ1-5; TRBD1 agrees at 10 bases. CDR1 is SGDLS, CDR2 YYNGEE, per germline. The CDR3 extends over 15 amino acids. V was pared by 4 bases and J by 2 bases, with 3 bases of the junction left unmatched. The CDR3 loop reads CASSSGTGGNQPQHF. CDR3 DNA sequence: TGTGCCAGCAGCTCAGGGACAGGGGGCAATCAGCCCCAGCATTTT.

In this sample, this clone turned up a few times. The chain carries TRBV5-1 and TRBJ1-2, with TRBD1 matching 8 bases. The CDR3 has 14 residues. Germline trimming cut 0 bases from V and 2 bases from J; bases unmatched to any gene: 0. CDR1 is SGHRS, CDR2 YFSETQ, per germline. The CDR3 coding sequence is TGCGCCAGCAGCTTGGACAGGGGGAACTATGGCTACACCTTC. Its protein product is CASSLDRGNYGYTF.

The chain joins TRBV7-9 to TRBJ2-3; D is perhaps TRBD1 (7 bases). The CDR3 runs 17 residues. V lost 5 bases to trimming and J lost 3 bases, with 21 bases between them. Germline CDR1 is SEHNR and CDR2 is FQNEAQ (reference sequence). Here the CDR3 reads CASSPLFGQEGTDTQYF. CDR3 in DNA: TGTGCCAGCAGCCCCCTATTTGGACAGGAGGGGACAGATACGCAGTATTTT. Full variable domain (missing parts from reference TRBV7-9 and TRBJ2-3): DTGVSQNPRHKITKRGQNVTFRCDPISEHNRLYWYRQTLGQGPEFLTYFQNEAQLEKSRLLSDRFSAERPKGSFSTLEIQRTEQGDSAMYLCASSPLFGQEGTDTQYFGPGTRLTVL.

This clone was detected a few times. The chain has TRBV3-1 (or the pseudogene TRBV3-2) and TRBJ2-1, with D possibly matching TRBD1 (6 bases). This CDR3 region has 12 residues. The V and J ends lost 4 bases and 10 bases respectively, with 11 bases between them. Germline V gene data show CDR1 as LGHDT and CDR2 as YNNKEL (reference sequence). In DNA form, the CDR3 reads TGTGCCAGCAGCCGGAGCGGACAGGAGCAGTTCTTC. It is translated as CASSRSGQEQFF.